This TCR beta chain was observed in a study of blood T cell repertoires in COVID-19. Study as a whole: COVID-19 samples, acute and convalescent, were from the United States, Italy and Spain. T cells, B-cell-depleted T cells, or PBMCs provided the cDNA or gDNA that served as material.

How the authors handled the data: Amplification of reference gene primers was used by the study to estimate nucleated cell counts. Sequencing was performed with immunoSEQ multiplex PCR; in TCRdb, only in-frame clones are kept and a portion is missing. V and J calls and clone size are as listed in that table; D and trimming were resolved from the DNA. The sample has 340,000 or so clones, about 86% seen once. Everyone who took part was 18 to 89 years old, and they came from some 23 US areas. J lost 5 bases, V lost 0 bases, and 4 bases had no gene match. Germline V gene lookup returns CDR1 SGDLS and CDR2 YYNGEE. CDR3 size: 14 residues.

The specimen was PBMCs or T cells enriched from blood (not recorded which). The source is a woman aged 35 to 49 with acute COVID-19. The rearrangement uses TRBV9 and TRBJ2-5, with 7 bases identical to TRBD2. The CDR3 region is CASSVGTSVETQYF. Here the CDR3 DNA reads TGTGCCAGCAGCGTAGGTACTAGCGTGGAGACCCAGTACTTC.